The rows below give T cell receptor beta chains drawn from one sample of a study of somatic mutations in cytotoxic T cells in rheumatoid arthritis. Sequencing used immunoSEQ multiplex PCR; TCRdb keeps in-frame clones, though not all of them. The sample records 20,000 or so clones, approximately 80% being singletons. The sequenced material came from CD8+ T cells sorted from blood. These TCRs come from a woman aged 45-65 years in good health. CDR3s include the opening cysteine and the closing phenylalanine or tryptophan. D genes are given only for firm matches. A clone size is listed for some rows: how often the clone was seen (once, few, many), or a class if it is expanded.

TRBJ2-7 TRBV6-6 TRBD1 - TGTGCCAGCAGTCCCGACAGGGATGAGCAGTACTTC CASSPDRDEQYF
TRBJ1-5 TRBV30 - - TGTGCCTGGAACGTAGGTGAACCCAATCAGCCCCAGCATTTT CAWNVGEPNQPQHF
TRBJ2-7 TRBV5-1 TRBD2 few TGCGCCAGCAGCCCCACTGGGGGGGAGTCCTACGAGCAGTACTTC CASSPTGGESYEQYF
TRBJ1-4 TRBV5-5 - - TGTGCCAGCAGCTTGTGGGGAGATGAAAAACTGTTTTTT CASSLWGDEKLFF
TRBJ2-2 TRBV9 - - TGTGCCAGCAGCGTAGAGAACACCGGGGAGCTGTTTTTT CASSVENTGELFF
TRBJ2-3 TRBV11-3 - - TGTGCCAGCAGCTTAGTAGGTTCTGATACGCAGTATTTT CASSLVGSDTQYF
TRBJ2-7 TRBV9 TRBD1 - TGTGCCAGCAGCGAAGGGGGCATAAGAGGTCACGAGCAGTACTTC CASSEGGIRGHEQYF
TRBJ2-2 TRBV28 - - TGTGCCAGCAGTTTCAGGTTAACCGGGGAGCTGTTTTTT CASSFRLTGELFF
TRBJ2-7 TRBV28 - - TGTGCCAGCAGTGCTCTGGGGTCTGGCTACGAGCAGTACTTC CASSALGSGYEQYF
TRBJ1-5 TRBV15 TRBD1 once TGTGCCACCAGCAGAGTGGGACAGGGGAGCAATCAGCCCCAGCATTTT CATSRVGQGSNQPQHF
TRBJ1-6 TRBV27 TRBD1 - TGTGCCAGCAGTTCCATCGACAGGGGAAATTCACCCCTCCACTTT CASSSIDRGNSPLHF
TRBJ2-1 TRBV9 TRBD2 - TGTGCCAGCAGCGCTAGCGGGATTAACAATGAGCAGTTCTTC CASSASGINNEQFF
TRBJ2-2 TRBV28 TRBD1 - TGTGCCAGCAGTTTCCCCGGGACAGGGGTCACCGGGGAGCTGTTTTTT CASSFPGTGVTGELFF
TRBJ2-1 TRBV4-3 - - TGCGCCAGCAGCCCCCGAGGGGGGGGTTACAATGAGCAGTTCTTC CASSPRGGGYNEQFF
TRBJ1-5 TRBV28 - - TGTGCCAGCAGTTTAAGAAGGACGACTAATCAGCCCCAGCATTTT CASSLRRTTNQPQHF
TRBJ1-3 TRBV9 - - TGTGCCAGCAGCGTAGTGGGGGTTGGAAACACCATATATTTT CASSVVGVGNTIYF
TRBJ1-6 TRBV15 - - TGTGCCACCAGCAGAGAGGGAAGCAGGGCGAGTGAGTTCGGATCACCCCTCCACTTT CATSREGSRASEFGSPLHF
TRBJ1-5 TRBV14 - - TGTGCCAGCAGCCACCTGACAGGCCGGTATAGCAATCAGCCCCAGCATTTT CASSHLTGRYSNQPQHF
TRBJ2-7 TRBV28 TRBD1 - TGTGCCAGCAGGGGGACAGGGGGCTACGAGCAGTACTTC CASRGTGGYEQYF
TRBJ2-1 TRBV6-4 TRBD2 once TGTGCCAGCAGTGACGTCGGGGGACTAGCCCCCAATGAGCAGTTCTTC CASSDVGGLAPNEQFF
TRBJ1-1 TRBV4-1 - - TGCGCCAGCACCCTTTATAAGGGGAAGGCCACTGAAGCTTTCTTT CASTLYKGKATEAFF
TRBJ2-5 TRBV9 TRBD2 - TGTGCCAGCAGCGTAGGTTATAGCGGGGGACCTCAAGAGACCCAGTACTTC CASSVGYSGGPQETQYF
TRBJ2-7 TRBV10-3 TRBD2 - TGTGCGACGGGGGGGACTTCTCCTATCGAGCAGTACTTC CATGGTSPIEQYF
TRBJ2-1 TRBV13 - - TGTGCCAGCAGCCCCAGGAGGGCAGCCTACAATGAGCAGTTCTTC CASSPRRAAYNEQFF
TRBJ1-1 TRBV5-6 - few TGTGCCAGCAGAGCTGAAGCGAACACTGAAGCTTTCTTT CASRAEANTEAFF
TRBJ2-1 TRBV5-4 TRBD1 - TGTGCCAGCAGCTTGGCCCTGATAGGACAGGGGTCTGATGAGCAGTTCTTC CASSLALIGQGSDEQFF
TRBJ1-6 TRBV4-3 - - TGCGCCAGCAGCCAAGACAGGGGAGAGTATAATTCACCCCTCCACTTT CASSQDRGEYNSPLHF
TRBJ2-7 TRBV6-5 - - TGTGCCAGCAGTTACTCTCCCGCCCCAATCTACGAGCAGTACTTC CASSYSPAPIYEQYF